The table lists the clone carrying this T cell receptor beta chain with a few counts. The length of the CDR3 is 18 residues. The germline V gene has CDR1 LGHNA and CDR2 YNFKEQ. With 4 bases clipped from V and 3 bases from J, the junction kept 18 bases outside the gene matches. The data stem from a study of T-cell reconstitution after alpha-beta-depleted transplantation in children. TCRbeta library preparation incorporated unique molecular identifiers. TCRdb reanalysed the PCR reads using MiXCR and keeps one entry per CDR3 protein. The sample has roughly 310,000 distinct CDR3 sequences; more than 20% are singletons.

The genes are TRBV4-2 and TRBJ2-7; 7 positions match TRBD1. The sample consisted of PBMCs, mostly from graft donor cells, taken 180 days after TCRalphabeta/CD19-depleted stem cell transplant. This clonotype was obtained from a male patient aged 10 to 17 who had a stem cell transplant for acute lymphoblastic leukemia, so the T cells may come from the graft donor. The CDR3 loop reads CASSPLGWDRNFFYEQYF. The CDR3 bases are TGTGCCAGCAGCCCCCTCGGCTGGGACAGAAACTTCTTCTACGAGCAGTACTTC.